This T cell receptor beta chain was identified in a study of blood T cell repertoires in COVID-19. Study-level background: Researchers got acute and convalescent COVID-19 samples from the United States, Italy and Spain. Sources were T cells, B-cell-depleted T cells, or PBMCs; the material itself was cDNA or gDNA.

Individuals aged 18 to 89 years were recruited from 24 US areas. Trimming stripped 6 bases from V and 10 bases from J, with 12 bases between. Looked up from germline, CDR1 is SNHLY and CDR2 is FYNNEI. This CDR3 spans 11 amino acids. Original analysis: The assay estimated nucleated cells by amplifying reference gene primers. Here immunoSEQ multiplex PCR was the method, and the copy in TCRdb shows in-frame clones only, minus some. V, J and clone size are those of that table, while D and trimming were read from the DNA. Of more than 200,000 clones listed, more than 85% were seen once; the top ten hold 1.5% to 2%.

The source material was PBMCs or T cells enriched from blood (not recorded which). The V call is TRBV2, the J call TRBJ1-1, with D possibly being TRBD1 (6 bases). The TCR was taken from a woman between 45 and 65 years old who had recovered from COVID-19. CDR3 nucleotides: TGTGCCAGCAGAGAGGGGGAGCTAGCTTTCTTT. Translating it yields CASREGELAFF.